The T cell receptor beta chain under discussion was sequenced for a study of STAT5B mutations in CD4+ large granular lymphocyte leukemia. Study observations and caveats: Top patient clones used TRBV06 genes more often: 8/27 versus 2/35 in controls. Patient CD4-sorted repertoires stayed more clonal than healthy ones after leukemic-clone removal. Over 20% of private leukemic clonotypes occurred rarely in other patients' non-leukemic repertoires.

The method was immunoSEQ multiplex PCR; TCRdb's version includes in-frame clones alone and lacks a portion of them. The sample shows approximately 32,000 clones, 55% to 80% of them seen only once. Buffy coats from healthy blood donors served as controls. V shed 3 bases, J shed 7 bases, and the junction held 5 bases outside the gene matches. The CDR3 extends over 15 amino acids. Per germline, CDR1 SGDLS and CDR2 YYNGEE. Notes on this clone: The antigen remains undetermined.

The sequencing sample was made of CD4+ T cells from blood buffy coats. V gene TRBV9 combines with J gene TRBJ2-1, with 12 bases identical to TRBD2. The TCR originated in a human donor in good health. DNA for the CDR3: TGTGCCAGCAGCGCTAGCGGGGGGGCTGGTAATGAGCAGTTCTTC. Protein sequence: CASSASGGAGNEQFF.